This TCR beta chain was identified during a study of T cell changes during pregnancy in multiple sclerosis. V shed 1 base, J shed 4 bases, and the junction held 11 bases outside the gene matches. Germline assignment: CDR1 MGHRA and CDR2 YSYEKL. This CDR3 comprises 17 residues. Only in-frame clones appear in the TCRdb table, and some are missing; sequencing was by immunoSEQ multiplex PCR. The sample lists tens of thousands of clones, approximately 94% occurring once. Sequencing used peripheral blood, obtained in the third trimester of pregnancy. The chain links TRBV4-1 to TRBJ1-1; TRBD1 aligns across 8 bases. This sequence was found in a female donor with multiple sclerosis, enrolled in a pregnancy study. The CDR3 region has the DNA TGCGCCAGCAGCCAAGCAGGGGGCGGTAAGAGGACCACTGAAGCTTTCTTT. As protein: CASSQAGGGKRTTEAFF.